Below, 8 T cell receptor beta chains from the same sample are listed, as sequenced in a study of shared clonotypes between healthy human individuals. Sequencing used immunoSEQ multiplex PCR; TCRdb keeps in-frame clones, though not all of them. Seen here are roughly 1,100,000 clones, about 76% observed once, and the top ten hold approximately 1.5%. Material for sequencing was memory CD4+ T cells sorted from blood. Subset of the sample: CD45RA-negative fraction. These receptor sequences come from a man between 18 and 29 years old in good health.

This clone has only a few counts. The same CDR3 arises from other DNA sequences in this sample as well. The CDR3 is CASSPLAGGTDTQYF. DNA of the CDR3: TGTGCCAGCTCACCCCTAGCGGGGGGCACAGATACGCAGTATTTT. This chain connects TRBV18 to TRBJ2-3, with TRBD2 matching 10 bases. The V gene end was trimmed by 3 bases and the J gene end by 1 base; junction bases not matched to a gene: 1. The length of the CDR3 is 15 residues. The V gene's germline CDR1 is KGHSH and CDR2 LQKENI.

This sequence joins TRBV2 and TRBJ2-3; no reliable D call. The CDR3 has 15 residues. With 5 bases removed from V and 1 base from J, the gap between germline ends came to 13 bases. Germline CDR1 and CDR2: SNHLY and FYNNEI. The CDR3 reads CASSSWPLRTDTQYF. CDR3 sequence (DNA): TGTGCCAGCAGTTCCTGGCCCCTGCGCACAGATACGCAGTATTTT.

This chain links TRBV21-1 with TRBJ2-7. TRBV21-1 is termed a pseudogene. The CDR3 totals 14 residues. CDR3 loop: CASSAPGPDYEQYF. The DNA for the CDR3 is TGTGCCAGCAGCGCCCCGGGACCAGACTACGAGCAGTACTTC.

The rearrangement joins TRBV5-6 to TRBJ1-2; 9 positions agree with TRBD1. The CDR3 length is 15 residues. V lost 4 bases and J lost 5; bases outside the gene matches: 9. CDR1 is SGHDT and CDR2 is YYEEEE in the germline V gene. The CDR3 reads CASSPWDREGYGYTF. The CDR3 DNA sequence: TGTGCCAGCAGCCCATGGGACAGGGAAGGGTATGGCTACACCTTC.

The CDR3 sequence: CASSLTGRATEAFF. CDR3 DNA: TGTGCCAGCAGCTTAACAGGCAGGGCAACTGAAGCTTTCTTT. The chain couples TRBV11-3 to TRBJ1-1; a weak D match, TRBD1 (5 bases). V was cut by 2 bases and J by 5 bases, with 12 bases left in between. The CDR3 has 14 residues. Germline V gene data show CDR1 as SGHNT and CDR2 as YENEEA.

V usage is TRBV10-1 and J usage is TRBJ2-7, with TRBD2 matching over 9 bases. V lost 5 bases, J lost 6 bases, and 11 bases stayed unmatched. CDR1 and CDR2 from the germline V gene are WNHNN and SYGVQD (reference sequence). This CDR3 is built from 15 residues. The CDR3 protein is CASSPRVAGVREQYF. CDR3 coding DNA: TGCGCCAGCAGTCCTCGAGTAGCGGGAGTCCGCGAGCAGTACTTC.

The chain joins TRBV5-6 to TRBJ2-3, with D perhaps being TRBD1 or TRBD2 (7 bases each). CDR3 length equals 16 residues. V was shortened by 4 bases and J by 2 bases, with 17 bases between the two germline ends. In germline, CDR1 is SGHDT, CDR2 YYEEEE. Here the CDR3 DNA reads TGTGCCAGCAGCCTTCAGGGGGGGTCCTCCACAGATACGCAGTATTTT. Translation: CASSLQGGSSTDTQYF.

This sequence joins TRBV5-1 and TRBJ1-3; possible D gene TRBD1, 5 bases. The CDR3 runs 16 residues. V gave up 2 bases and J gave up 0 bases, with 12 bases separating them. Germline values: CDR1 SGHRS, CDR2 YFSETQ. CDR3 amino acids: CASSFTPGPSGNTIYF. The DNA for the CDR3 is TGCGCCAGCAGCTTTACCCCAGGGCCCTCTGGAAACACCATATATTTT.